This is a list of T cell receptor beta chains from one sample in a study of blood T cells in healthy people across ages. MiXCR was run by TCRdb on the 5' RACE reads, yielding one entry per CDR3 protein. Of about 1 million distinct CDR3 sequences in the sample, 40% to 50% are singletons; the top ten hold about 20%. Material: blood. Receptor source: a woman aged 60-70 years in good health. The CDR3 runs from the conserved cysteine through the conserved F or W. D genes are given only for firm matches. Size values are once, few and many counts, or a class for expanded clones, and some rows have none.

d_call j_call v_call clone_size cdr3_aa cdr3_nt
. TRBJ2-5 TRBV29-1 . CSVGRLGETQYF TGCAGCGTGGGGCGGCTGGGGGAGACCCAGTACTTC
TRBD2 TRBJ2-6 TRBV3-1 . CASSQELAGPSLNAGANVLTF TGTGCCAGCAGCCAAGAACTAGCGGGGCCCTCCCTCAATGCTGGGGCCAACGTCCTGACTTTC
. TRBJ2-5 TRBV5-1 . CASSFRAAAYNEQYF TGCGCCAGCAGCTTCCGGGCCGCTGCCTACAATGAGCAGTACTTC
. TRBJ2-1 TRBV20-1 many CSARFLMGGPSSYNEQFF TGCAGTGCTAGATTCCTCATGGGCGGGCCCAGCTCCTACAATGAGCAGTTCTTC
TRBD1 TRBJ2-7 TRBV6-5 . CASTPGTGVSYEQYF TGTGCCAGCACCCCCGGGACAGGGGTTTCCTACGAGCAGTACTTC
. TRBJ2-3 TRBV29-1 . CSVDLTERKRTSGTDTQYF TGCAGCGTTGACCTGACAGAGAGAAAAAGAACCTCGGGCACAGATACGCAGTATTTT
TRBD1 TRBJ2-7 TRBV20-1 many CSAREPGQGGHEQYF TGCAGTGCTAGAGAACCGGGACAGGGGGGCCACGAGCAGTACTTC
. TRBJ1-4 TRBV6-1 few CASSVDRGFGEKLFF TGTGCCAGCAGTGTCGACCGCGGCTTCGGTGAAAAACTGTTTTTT
. TRBJ2-7 TRBV12-3/TRBV12-4 . CASSPTGRGSYEQYF TGTGCCAGCAGTCCGACGGGACGGGGTTCCTACGAGCAGTACTTC
. TRBJ1-2 TRBV5-1 few CASSLYGIYGYTF TGCGCCAGCAGCTTGTACGGGATCTATGGCTACACCTTC
TRBD1 TRBJ2-7 TRBV20-1 . CSAQGDSYEQYF TGCAGTGCCCAGGGGGACAGCTACGAGCAGTACTTC
. TRBJ2-1 TRBV20-1 . CSVRPLDYLNEQFF TGCAGTGTTAGACCCCTCGACTACCTCAATGAGCAGTTCTTC
. TRBJ1-6 TRBV6-6 . CASNGPNNSPLHF TGTGCCAGCAACGGCCCTAATAATTCACCCCTCCACTTT
. TRBJ2-5 TRBV29-1 . CSVVGGNNEQYF TGCAGCGTGGTAGGGGGGAACAATGAGCAGTACTTC
TRBD2 TRBJ2-5 TRBV15 few CATSWTSGTGETQYF TGTGCCACCAGCTGGACTAGCGGGACAGGGGAGACCCAGTACTTC
. TRBJ1-4 TRBV29-1 few CSVVGQLDGKLFF TGCAGCGTTGTTGGGCAATTGGACGGAAAACTGTTTTTT
TRBD2 TRBJ2-1 TRBV7-8 few CASSFGLAASYNEQFF TGTGCCAGCAGCTTCGGACTAGCCGCCTCCTACAATGAGCAGTTCTTC
TRBD2 TRBJ2-7 TRBV20-1 . CSARPRDYPYEQYF TGCAGTGCTAGACCCCGGGACTACCCCTACGAGCAGTACTTC
TRBD2 TRBJ2-1 TRBV29-1 . CSVEVAGGNNEQFF TGCAGCGTTGAAGTTGCGGGAGGCAACAATGAGCAGTTCTTC
TRBD2 TRBJ2-3 TRBV27 . CASSLSREISSTDTQYF TGTGCCAGCAGTTTATCGCGGGAGATCTCTAGCACAGATACGCAGTATTTT
TRBD2 TRBJ2-1 TRBV5-1 . CASSLGLVLYNEQFF TGCGCCAGCAGCTTAGGACTAGTGCTCTACAATGAGCAGTTCTTC
TRBD2 TRBJ2-1 TRBV24-1 once CATSDAGLAGGHNEQFF TGTGCCACCAGTGACGCTGGACTAGCGGGAGGGCACAATGAGCAGTTCTTC
TRBD2 TRBJ2-3 TRBV10-2 few CASSDLLAGVIDTQYF TGCGCCAGCAGTGACCTACTAGCGGGAGTGATAGATACGCAGTATTTT
. TRBJ2-7 TRBV5-1 few CASSGGNSYEQYF TGCGCCAGCAGCGGCGGGAACTCCTACGAGCAGTACTTC
. TRBJ1-2 TRBV20-1 . CSARSGDGYTF TGCAGTGCTAGGTCGGGAGATGGCTACACCTTC
TRBD2 TRBJ2-1 TRBV27 . CATHNRAGEQFF TGTGCCACCCATAACAGAGCGGGGGAGCAGTTCTTC
. TRBJ2-1 TRBV6-2/TRBV6-3 . CVSRNPVTVHEQFF TGTGTCAGCAGAAACCCCGTGACAGTCCATGAGCAGTTCTTC
. TRBJ2-5 TRBV4-1 few CASSQVPKETQYF TGCGCCAGCAGCCAAGTCCCAAAAGAGACCCAGTACTTC
TRBD2 TRBJ2-5 TRBV20-1 . CSASGLAVKQETQYF TGCAGTGCTAGTGGACTAGCGGTAAAACAAGAGACCCAGTACTTC
TRBD1 TRBJ2-5 TRBV24-1 few CATATGGSQETQYF TGTGCCACGGCTACAGGGGGAAGCCAAGAGACCCAGTACTTC
TRBD1 TRBJ2-2 TRBV27 . CASSHPRTGYNVGELFF TGTGCCAGCAGCCATCCTAGGACAGGCTATAATGTCGGGGAGCTGTTTTTT
TRBD2 TRBJ2-1 TRBV7-2 few CASSLAVGGPYNEQFF TGTGCCAGCAGCTTAGCGGTGGGAGGGCCGTACAATGAGCAGTTCTTC
. TRBJ2-5 TRBV2 . CASSEIETQYF TGTGCCAGCAGTGAAATCGAGACCCAGTACTTC
. TRBJ1-1 TRBV30 . CAWSVSGITEAFF TGTGCCTGGAGTGTGTCCGGGATCACTGAAGCTTTCTTT
. TRBJ2-5 TRBV2 few CASSGRSGGAETQYF TGTGCCAGCAGTGGACGCTCCGGGGGCGCGGAGACCCAGTACTTC
TRBD1 TRBJ2-7 TRBV6-1 . CASSVQGGEQYF TGTGCCAGCAGTGTACAGGGGGGCGAGCAGTACTTC
TRBD2 TRBJ2-5 TRBV29-1 few CSVEGTKTSGMETQYF TGCAGCGTTGAAGGGACTAAGACTAGCGGGATGGAGACCCAGTACTTC
. TRBJ2-5 TRBV29-1 many CSVESRGQETQYF TGCAGCGTTGAAAGTAGGGGCCAAGAGACCCAGTACTTC
TRBD2 TRBJ2-1 TRBV7-9 many CASSLSLAGTNEQFF TGTGCCAGCAGCTTATCACTAGCGGGGACTAATGAGCAGTTCTTC
. TRBJ2-2 TRBV6-1 . CASSEQGATGELFF TGTGCCAGCAGTGAACAGGGTGCCACCGGGGAGCTGTTTTTT
TRBD1 TRBJ2-7 TRBV6-5 . CASSPITGTGTHEQYF TGTGCCAGCAGTCCGATAACCGGGACAGGGACCCACGAGCAGTACTTC
TRBD2 TRBJ2-1 TRBV6-5 . CASSYGGLAATKQFF TGTGCCAGCAGTTACGGGGGACTAGCGGCCACAAAGCAGTTCTTC
TRBD2 TRBJ2-1 TRBV7-9 few CASSIKREGPGNEQFF TGTGCCAGCAGCATCAAGCGGGAGGGCCCGGGGAATGAGCAGTTCTTC
TRBD1 TRBJ1-6 TRBV25-1 once CASRKRQGVGSPLHF TGTGCCAGCAGGAAACGACAGGGGGTCGGGTCACCCCTCCACTTT
. TRBJ2-3 TRBV9 few CASSVGVIGGDTQYF TGTGCCAGCAGCGTGGGGGTTATTGGTGGGGATACGCAGTATTTT
. TRBJ1-2 TRBV15 many CATSKAGTEPTF TGTGCCACCAGCAAAGCCGGGACCGAGCCCACCTTC
. TRBJ2-4 TRBV7-9 . CASSQNVAIQYF TGTGCCAGCAGTCAGAACGTGGCCATTCAGTACTTC
. TRBJ1-1 TRBV5-1 . CASSWAGWDTEAFF TGCGCCAGCAGCTGGGCAGGGTGGGACACTGAAGCTTTCTTT
. TRBJ2-7 TRBV27 . CASSLRTETRIPYEQYF TGTGCCAGCAGTTTACGGACCGAGACGCGTATCCCCTACGAGCAGTACTTC
. TRBJ1-1 TRBV4-1 few CASSQYSMNTEAFF TGCGCCAGCAGCCAGTACAGCATGAACACTGAAGCTTTCTTT
TRBD2 TRBJ2-3 TRBV20-1 many CSARDFRTSGRQRADTQYF TGCAGTGCTAGAGATTTTAGAACTAGCGGGAGGCAACGGGCAGATACGCAGTATTTT